Below, 29 T cell receptor beta chains from the same sample are listed, as sequenced in a study of blood T cells in healthy people across ages (dated by TCRdb to the mid-2010s). Receptors were amplified or captured by 5' RACE. The sequencing machine was an Illumina HiSeq 2500. A second PCR of roughly 6 to 12 cycles was run with a J-beta primer mix and a sample-barcoded 5' primer. TCRdb ran its own pipeline on the public reads, namely fastp trimming at Q25 and MiXCR clone calling, and kept in-frame beta chains. Rows with a matching CDR3 protein are joined into one entry that keeps the most common DNA and genes. This sample comprises some 880,000 distinct CDR3 sequences, 36% of them detected only once. 10% to 15% of the sample is in the top ten clones. Sequencing was performed on blood. The receptors here all came from a man between 18 and 35 years old in good health.

Regarding this clonotype: At one boundary the junction diverges from the germline segment, which might be a read error. The J gene is TRBJ2-7, the V gene TRBV7-8; 7 bases fit TRBD2. The CDR3 extends over 15 amino acids. CDR1 is SGHVS, CDR2 FQNEAQ, per germline. The DNA of the CDR3 is TGTGTCAGCAGCTTACCGCGCGGGAGCTCCTACGAGCAGTACTTC. Its translation is CVSSLPRGSSYEQYF.

This clonotype was detected ten times or more. V usage is TRBV7-9 and J usage is TRBJ1-2; the D is unclear. V gave up 5 bases and J gave up 10 bases, with 17 bases separating them. The CDR3 runs 13 residues. Germline-derived CDR1 and CDR2 are SEHNR and FQNEAQ (reference sequence). The CDR3 DNA sequence: TGTGCCAGCAGCCGACCCTCTGTCCTGTACTACACCTTC. It yields the protein CASSRPSVLYYTF.

As concerns this clonotype: One junction end does not reproduce the germline sequence, and a read error may be involved. The J gene is TRBJ1-1, the V gene TRBV7-3; unclear D gene. CDR1 is SGHTA, CDR2 FQGTGA, per germline. The CDR3 sequence is 13 residues long. CDR3 nucleotides: TGTGCCAGCAGCGTAACGGGGTCCCCTGAAGTTTTCTTT. This codes for CASSVTGSPEVFF.

The rearrangement joins TRBV12-3 or TRBV12-4 to TRBJ1-2; D gene ambiguous. The CDR3 length is 13 residues. The germline V and J ends were trimmed by 8 bases and 1 base, with 11 bases remaining between them. CDR3 sequence: CASLMDFNYGYTF. Here the CDR3 DNA reads TGTGCCAGCCTTATGGATTTTAACTATGGCTACACCTTC.

This chain links TRBV6-1 with TRBJ1-1; no clear D gene. The CDR3 loop spans 15 amino acids. Germline V CDR1 and CDR2: MNHNS, SASEGT. V was cut by 6 bases and J by 5 bases, with 19 bases left in between. DNA of the CDR3: TGTGCCAGCAGGATCTCTCCACAGCTCCCTACTGAAGCTTTCTTT. As protein: CASRISPQLPTEAFF.

The chain combines TRBV12-3 or TRBV12-4 with TRBJ1-4, with D hard to call. This CDR3 is built from 14 residues. The ends were cut back, 4 bases at V and 4 bases at J, with 10 bases in the middle. The CDR3 protein is CASSSGRINEKLFF. DNA of the CDR3: TGTGCCAGCAGTTCCGGACGGATTAATGAAAAACTGTTTTTT.

This clonotype has a count of ten or more. This chain joins TRBV19 and TRBJ2-4, with D tentatively TRBD2 (7 bases). Germline CDR1 and CDR2: LNHDA and SQIVND (reference sequence). The CDR3 loop spans 14 amino acids. Trimming stripped 1 base from V and 9 bases from J, with 13 bases between. CDR3 amino acids: CASSIAGGLGIQYF. CDR3 DNA sequence: TGTGCCAGTAGTATAGCGGGGGGCCTGGGCATTCAGTACTTC.

The rearrangement links TRBV5-1 to TRBJ1-1; 12 bases agree with TRBD1. Germline-derived CDR1 and CDR2 are SGHRS and YFSETQ. The CDR3 is made up of 16 amino acids. J was trimmed by 10 bases and V by 0 bases; bases with no gene match: 10. CDR3 region: CASSLDRDRGQRGAFF. Here the CDR3 DNA reads TGCGCCAGCAGCTTGGATAGGGACAGGGGGCAGAGGGGAGCTTTCTTT.

There are a few counts of this clonotype. The chain carries TRBV7-3 and TRBJ1-2, with D perhaps matching TRBD1 (5 bases). Trimming took 5 bases from V and 6 from J, leaving 16 bases between them. This CDR3 has 14 residues. CDR1 and CDR2 from the germline V gene are SGHTA and FQGTGA. The CDR3 loop reads CASSGRGRGDGYTF. Here the CDR3 DNA reads TGTGCCAGCAGCGGCCGGGGACGGGGGGATGGCTACACCTTC. The whole variable domain, filled in from reference TRBV7-3 and TRBJ1-2, reads GAGVSQTPSNKVTEKGKYVELRCDPISGHTALYWYRQSLGQGPEFLIYFQGTGAADDSGLPNDRFFAVRPEGSVSTLKIQRTERGDSAVYLCASSGRGRGDGYTFGSGTRLTVV.

As regards this clonotype: The germline gene is not matched at one end of the junction; a read error may be the cause. This sequence joins TRBV27 and TRBJ1-1; 9 nucleotides align to TRBD1. Looked up from germline, CDR1 is MNHEY and CDR2 is SMNVEV (reference sequence). This CDR3 has 13 amino acids. The CDR3 region is CANSQQGAYEAFF. The CDR3 region has the DNA TGTGCCAACAGTCAACAGGGGGCCTACGAAGCTTTCTTT.

The chain combines TRBV9 with TRBJ2-3, with TRBD2 as a possible D gene (6 bases). Germline V gene sequence: CDR1 SGDLS, CDR2 YYNGEE. This CDR3 comprises 15 residues. V shed 4 bases and J shed 0 bases, with 12 bases lying between them. The DNA for the CDR3 is TGTGCCAGCAGCAAGGAGGGTCCTAGCACAGATACGCAGTATTTT. Encoded protein: CASSKEGPSTDTQYF. Based on the CDR3 plus reference TRBV9 and TRBJ2-3, the full variable domain is DSGVTQTPKHLITATGQRVTLRCSPRSGDLSVYWYQQSLDQGLQFLIQYYNGEERAKGNILERFSAQQFPDLHSELNLSSLELGDSALYFCASSKEGPSTDTQYFGPGTRLTVL.

Only a few counts were recorded for this clonotype. The chain is built from TRBV13 and TRBJ1-2; D is ambiguous. Trimming removed 5 bases at V and 7 bases at J, with 14 bases between. The CDR3 runs 13 residues. Germline V CDR1 and CDR2: PRHDT, FYEKMQ (reference sequence). Here the CDR3 DNA reads TGTGCCAGCAGCCGCGGCGGGGTGGGTGGCTACACCTTC. Amino acids: CASSRGGVGGYTF.

This clonotype was observed a handful of times. V gene TRBV2 combines with J gene TRBJ2-1, with D possibly TRBD1 on 6 matching bases. CDR1 is SNHLY and CDR2 is FYNNEI in the germline V gene. V lost 6 bases and J lost 4, with 16 bases in between. The CDR3 covers 15 residues. For the CDR3, the DNA is TGTGCCAGCAGGTCAGGGGTTTCCCGTTACAATGAGCAGTTCTTC. Translation gives CASRSGVSRYNEQFF.

The V call is TRBV6-5, the J call TRBJ1-1; the D is unclear. CDR1 MNHEY and CDR2 SVGAGI come from the germline V gene. Trimming removed 2 bases at V and 1 base at J, with 8 bases between. This CDR3 is built from 14 residues. CDR3 DNA sequence: TGTGCCAGCAGTTACGGGCAGTCGAACACTGAAGCTTTCTTT. Its protein product is CASSYGQSNTEAFF.

The chain has TRBV20-1 and TRBJ2-2, with a possible D match to TRBD2 (7 bases). Germline values: CDR1 DFQATT, CDR2 SNEGSKA (reference sequence). Trimming took off 0 bases at V and 5 bases at J, with 13 bases between the two ends. There are 15 residues in the CDR3. The CDR3: CSARDRGASTGELFF. CDR3 in DNA: TGCAGTGCTAGAGATCGGGGGGCGAGTACCGGGGAGCTGTTTTTT.

The table lists this clonotype with a few counts. The CDR3 here is CSASRTSNTEAFF. The DNA for the CDR3 is TGCAGTGCTAGCAGGACTTCGAACACTGAAGCTTTCTTT. The chain couples TRBV20-1 to TRBJ1-1; unclear D gene. This CDR3 spans 13 amino acids. Germline lookup yields CDR1 DFQATT and CDR2 SNEGSKA (reference sequence). Trimming stripped 3 bases from V and 1 base from J, with 9 bases between.

Of note for this clonotype: A read error may account for a junction end that differs from germline. The V gene is TRBV7-9, the J gene TRBJ2-7; D gene unclear. Germline loops: CDR1 SEHNR, CDR2 FQNEAQ (reference sequence). This CDR3 is built from 12 residues. This CDR3 is CARSSKHYEQYF. The CDR3 nucleotides read TGTGCCAGAAGCTCTAAACACTACGAGCAGTACTTC.

This chain joins TRBV5-1 and TRBJ2-1; D gene ambiguous. Germline V gene lookup returns CDR1 SGHRS and CDR2 YFSETQ. This CDR3 is 14 amino acids long. Trimming stripped 4 bases from V and 7 bases from J, with 15 bases between. CDR3: CASSVVVGRNEQFF. CDR3 DNA: TGCGCCAGCAGCGTGGTGGTAGGGCGAAATGAGCAGTTCTTC. Filled out from reference TRBV5-1 and TRBJ2-1, the complete variable domain reads KAGVTQTPRYLIKTRGQQVTLSCSPISGHRSVSWYQQTPGQGLQFLFEYFSETQRNKGNFPGRFSGRQFSNSRSEMNVSTLELGDSALYLCASSVVVGRNEQFFGPGTRLTVL.

There are a few counts of this clonotype. The J gene is TRBJ1-4, the V gene TRBV5-1; 7 nucleotides agree with TRBD1. The CDR3 sequence is 20 residues long. With 2 bases clipped from V and 0 bases from J, the junction kept 16 bases outside the gene matches. Per germline, CDR1 SGHRS and CDR2 YFSETQ. CDR3 region: CASSLQPRGFTYATNEKLFF. In nucleotides, the CDR3 is TGCGCCAGCAGCTTACAACCCAGGGGGTTTACATATGCAACTAATGAAAAACTGTTTTTT.

The chain has TRBV19 and TRBJ2-4; tentatively, D is TRBD2 (5 bases). Germline V CDR1 and CDR2: LNHDA, SQIVND (reference sequence). The V end was cut by 5 bases, the J end by 7 bases, with 9 bases between. The CDR3 is 12 amino acids. This CDR3 is CASSPPGNIQYF. The CDR3 DNA reads as TGTGCCAGTAGTCCTCCGGGGAACATTCAGTACTTC.

The V and J genes are TRBV28 and TRBJ2-7; the match to TRBD1 covers 7 bases. Germline V gene lookup returns CDR1 MDHEN and CDR2 SYDVKM. Trimming cost V 2 bases and J 7 bases; bases outside gene matches: 17. This CDR3 comprises 17 residues. Written as DNA, the CDR3 is TGTGCCAGCAGTTTAGGGACAGTCCATGACTTATACAATGAGCAGTACTTC. It encodes CASSLGTVHDLYNEQYF.

This clonotype showed up just a few times. The V gene is TRBV12-3 or TRBV12-4, the J gene TRBJ1-2, with D hard to call. This CDR3 is built from 14 residues. V was cut by 5 bases and J by 4 bases, with 14 bases left in between. DNA for the CDR3: TGTGCCAGCAGTCCCGCCGGGTTTACCTATGGCTACACCTTC. Translated: CASSPAGFTYGYTF.

Concerning this clonotype itself: This could be a read error, since a much larger clone is one nucleotide away. The rearrangement uses TRBV4-1 and TRBJ1-5, with D unresolved. Between the trimmed V and J ends, which lost 1 base and 3 bases, there was a span of 7 bases. Per germline, CDR1 MGHRA and CDR2 YSYEKL. CDR3 length: 14 residues. The CDR3 sequence: CASSQVVLNQPQHF. CDR3 DNA: TGCGCCAGCAGCCAAGTGGTCCTCAATCAGCCCCAGCATTTT.

Many counts were recorded for this clonotype. The chain combines TRBV20-1 with TRBJ2-5; D is possibly TRBD1 (6 bases). CDR3 length: 14 residues. The ends were cut back, 7 bases at V and 5 bases at J, with 20 bases in the middle. Germline CDR1 is DFQATT and CDR2 is SNEGSKA (reference sequence). CDR3 nucleotide sequence: TGCAGTGTTCAGGGGCTAACCTCCGGGGAGACCCAGTACTTC. This translates into CSVQGLTSGETQYF.

V usage is TRBV4-3 and J usage is TRBJ1-1; perhaps TRBD1 as D (5 bases). The CDR3 is 15 residues long. Germline V lookup: CDR1 LGHNA, CDR2 YSLEER. Trimming stripped 0 bases from V and 4 bases from J, with 12 bases between. The CDR3 sequence: CASSQEQGLGTEAFF. In DNA form, the CDR3 reads TGCGCCAGCAGCCAAGAGCAGGGATTGGGCACTGAAGCTTTCTTT.

The chain employs TRBV10-2 and TRBJ1-5, with 10 bases fitting TRBD1. CDR3 length: 14 amino acids. Per germline, CDR1 WSHSY and CDR2 SAAADI. The V and J ends lost 7 bases and 4 bases, in that order; junction bases with no gene match: 4. CDR3 sequence reads: CASKGTGDNQPQHF. CDR3 DNA: TGCGCCAGCAAGGGGACAGGGGATAATCAGCCCCAGCATTTT.

V is TRBV11-2 and J is TRBJ2-5; D remains ambiguous. V was pared by 2 bases and J by 3 bases, with 16 bases between. The germline V gene encodes CDR1 SGHAT and CDR2 FQNNGV. This CDR3 is built from 16 residues. CDR3 DNA: TGTGCCAGCAGCTTACGGTCGAAGGGTGGGAAAGAGACCCAGTACTTC. Translated, it gives CASSLRSKGGKETQYF. The whole variable domain, filled in from reference TRBV11-2 and TRBJ2-5, reads EAGVAQSPRYKIIEKRQSVAFWCNPISGHATLYWYQQILGQGPKLLIQFQNNGVVDDSQLPKDRFSAERLKGVDSTLKIQPAKLEDSAVYLCASSLRSKGGKETQYFGPGTRLLVL.

This chain joins TRBV9 and TRBJ2-7; TRBD2 matches at 10 bases. From germline, CDR1 is SGDLS and CDR2 YYNGEE. Germline trimming cut 4 bases from V and 7 bases from J; bases unmatched to any gene: 14. The CDR3 length is 16 residues. CDR3: CASSPRSAGGRNEQYF. The CDR3 DNA follows: TGTGCCAGCAGCCCACGGTCAGCGGGGGGGCGCAATGAGCAGTACTTC.

The chain links TRBV20-1 to TRBJ2-1, with D perhaps matching TRBD2 (6 bases). The germline V gene has CDR1 DFQATT and CDR2 SNEGSKA (reference sequence). The CDR3 is made up of 15 amino acids. The V gene lost 0 bases and the J gene lost 2 bases, with 11 bases spanning the gap. The CDR3 nucleotides read TGCAGTGCTAGAGAGGGGGGAGATGCCTACAATGAGCAGTTCTTC. As protein: CSAREGGDAYNEQFF.